This entry is about one T cell receptor beta chain. Latent tuberculosis screening used tuberculin skin test and IGRA at entry. The repertoire was sequenced with immunoSEQ multiplex PCR; TCRdb's copy has only in-frame clones and lacks some. The sample yields approximately 35,000 clones, approximately 97% seen once. This CDR3 is 16 amino acids long. J gave up 7 bases and V 4 bases, and 11 bases lay outside the gene matches. Germline V gene data show CDR1 as MDHEN and CDR2 as SYDVKM. The data were taken from a study of T cells in tuberculosis. Study-wide background: This South African cohort compared adolescents with or without latent tuberculosis against adults with active tuberculosis.

This receptor was obtained from a donor aged 10 to 29 with latent tuberculosis or without tuberculosis infection. The chain has TRBV28 and TRBJ1-5; 9 bases line up with TRBD1. Material: PBMCs. This chain's CDR3 is CASSSFGQGKGQPQHF. The CDR3 nucleotides are TGTGCCAGCAGTTCCTTCGGACAGGGGAAAGGACAGCCCCAGCATTTT.